The T cell receptor (beta chain) under discussion was sequenced for a study of T cell repertoires in cytomegalovirus infection. In the study overall: CMV infection together with matching HLA type was indicated by public TCR beta signatures.

With respect to this clonotype: Its specificity is not known.

Via MiXCR, TCRdb re-called the reads, giving one row per CDR3 protein. Here the sample spans 290,000 or so distinct CDR3 sequences, roughly 26% being singletons. Study results and limitations: Individuals carrying CMV plus the relevant HLA were identified by cumulative frequency of public TCR beta families.

With 4 bases removed from V and 0 bases from J, the gap between germline ends came to 11 bases. The CDR3 covers 14 residues. Per germline, CDR1 SQVTM and CDR2 ANQGSEA. The sequenced sample consisted of PBMCs. This chain uses TRBV29-1 with TRBJ2-3; D uncertain. The TCR was taken from a human donor in good health (CMV status not recorded). Some clones in this sample may be carry-over from other donors' samples. CDR3 sequence (DNA): TGCAGCGTTGGGGGTGGGATAAGCACAGATACGCAGTATTTT. As protein: CSVGGGISTDTQYF.